This T cell receptor beta chain stems from a study of metastatic and nonmetastatic thyroid tumors. Not a single patient had been given any form of treatment at any point before undergoing thyroid surgery. This clone was recorded many times. Its antigen is undetermined. Between the trimmed V and J ends, which lost 6 bases and 2 bases, there was a span of 13 bases. CDR1 MNHNS and CDR2 SASEGT come from the germline V gene. The CDR3 consists of 14 residues. TCRdb reprocessed the PCR reads using MiXCR. This sample has over 50,000 clones; more than 25% occur once, and the top ten carry approximately 16%. The study, taken as a whole, reports: In both blood and tumor samples, TCR beta diversity was reported significantly higher for malignant than benign nodules.

The chain couples TRBV6-1 to TRBJ1-2; D call uncertain. The sequencing sample was made of blood. The source is a female donor with papillary thyroid cancer or a benign thyroid nodule (not recorded which). Some clones in this sample may be carry-over from other donors' samples. CDR3 nucleotide sequence: TGTGCCAGCAGAGGGAAGGGATTCAACTATGGCTACACCTTC. Protein product: CASRGKGFNYGYTF.